This T cell receptor (beta chain) was observed in a study of shared clonotypes between healthy human individuals. Study-wide background: Per-donor plates numbered three CD4 naive, three CD4 memory, two CD8 naive and one CD8 memory. Study-wide findings and caveats: Naive subsets generally exceeded memory subsets in estimated richness.

Caucasian adults residing in Nashville, Tennessee made up all the donors. Using immunoSEQ multiplex PCR, the repertoire was profiled, and TCRdb retains in-frame clones only, with some absent. The sample consists of tens of thousands of clones, 50% to 70% of them appearing once. Turning to this clone: No antigen is known for it.

Between the trimmed V and J ends, which lost 4 bases and 7 bases, there was a span of 9 bases. Germline CDR1 and CDR2: SGHDN and FVKESK. The CDR3 sequence is 12 residues long. The sample consisted of memory CD8+ T cells sorted from blood. Noted subset: CD45RO+ cells pooled with CCR7-negative TemRA cells. This receptor was obtained from a man aged 30 to 45 in good health. This chain joins TRBV14 and TRBJ2-3, with unresolved D. Here the CDR3 reads CASSRTINTQYF. CDR3 nucleotides: TGTGCCAGCAGCCGTACCATAAATACGCAGTATTTT.